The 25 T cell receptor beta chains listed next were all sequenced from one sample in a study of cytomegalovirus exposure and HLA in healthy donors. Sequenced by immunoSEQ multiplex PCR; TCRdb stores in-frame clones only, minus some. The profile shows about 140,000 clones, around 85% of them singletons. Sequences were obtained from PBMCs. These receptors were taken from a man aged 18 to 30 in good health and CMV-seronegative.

CDR3 DNA sequence: TGTGCCATCAGAGCCTCCCCTTTGCGGGCCTCTGGGGCCAACGTCCTGACTTTC. Protein sequence: CAIRASPLRASGANVLTF. The genes are TRBV10-3 and TRBJ2-6, with TRBD2 as a possible D gene (5 bases). The CDR3 length is 18 residues. Germline values: CDR1 ENHRY, CDR2 SYGVKD. Trimming removed 6 bases from V and 0 bases from J, with 18 bases in between.

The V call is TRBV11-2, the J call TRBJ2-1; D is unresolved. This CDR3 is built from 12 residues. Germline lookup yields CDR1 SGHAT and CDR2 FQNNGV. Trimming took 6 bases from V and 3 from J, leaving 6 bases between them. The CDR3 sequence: CASSSGYNEQFF. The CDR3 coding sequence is TGTGCCAGCAGTTCAGGCTACAATGAGCAGTTCTTC.

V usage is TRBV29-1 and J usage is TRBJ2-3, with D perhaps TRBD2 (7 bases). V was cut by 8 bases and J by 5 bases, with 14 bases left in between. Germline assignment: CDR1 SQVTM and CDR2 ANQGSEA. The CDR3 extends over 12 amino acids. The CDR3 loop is CSSRGGGDTQYF. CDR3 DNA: TGCAGCTCACGCGGGGGCGGAGATACGCAGTATTTT.

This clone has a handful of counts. CDR3 nucleotides: TGTGCCAGCTCACCATGGAAAATAGAGACAGCCACTTCCTACGAGCAGTACTTC. It is translated as CASSPWKIETATSYEQYF. The genes are TRBV18 and TRBJ2-7, with a possible D match to TRBD1 (5 bases). CDR3 length equals 18 residues. V was clipped by 2 bases and J by 1 base, with 21 bases between them. Germline loops: CDR1 KGHSH, CDR2 LQKENI.

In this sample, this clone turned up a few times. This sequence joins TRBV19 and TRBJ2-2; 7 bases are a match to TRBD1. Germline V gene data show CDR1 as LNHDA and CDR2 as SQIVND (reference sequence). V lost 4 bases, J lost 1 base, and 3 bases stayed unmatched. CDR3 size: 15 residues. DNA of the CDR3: TGTGCCAGTAGTAATGGACAGGAGAACACCGGGGAGCTGTTTTTT. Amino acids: CASSNGQENTGELFF.

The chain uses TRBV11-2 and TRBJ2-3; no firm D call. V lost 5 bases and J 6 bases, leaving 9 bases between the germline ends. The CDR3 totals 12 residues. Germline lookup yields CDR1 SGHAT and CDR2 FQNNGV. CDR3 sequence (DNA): TGTGCCAGCAGCCCGTTCGAGGATACGCAGTATTTT. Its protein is CASSPFEDTQYF.

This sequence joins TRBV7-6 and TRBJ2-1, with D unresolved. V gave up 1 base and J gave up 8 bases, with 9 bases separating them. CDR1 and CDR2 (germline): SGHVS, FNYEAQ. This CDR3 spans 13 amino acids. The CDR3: CASSLVPIDEQFF. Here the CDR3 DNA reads TGTGCCAGCAGCTTAGTCCCTATTGATGAGCAGTTCTTC.

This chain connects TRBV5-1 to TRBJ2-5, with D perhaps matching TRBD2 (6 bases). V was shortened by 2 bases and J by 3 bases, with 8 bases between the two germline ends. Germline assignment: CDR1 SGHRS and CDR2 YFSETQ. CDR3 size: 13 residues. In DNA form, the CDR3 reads TGCGCCAGCAGCTTAGGAGGGGAAGAGACCCAGTACTTC. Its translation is CASSLGGEETQYF.

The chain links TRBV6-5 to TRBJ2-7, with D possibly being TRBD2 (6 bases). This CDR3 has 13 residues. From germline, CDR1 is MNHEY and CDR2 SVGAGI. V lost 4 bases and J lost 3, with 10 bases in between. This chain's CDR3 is CASSSPRGYEQYF. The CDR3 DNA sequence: TGTGCCAGCAGTTCCCCGCGGGGCTACGAGCAGTACTTC.

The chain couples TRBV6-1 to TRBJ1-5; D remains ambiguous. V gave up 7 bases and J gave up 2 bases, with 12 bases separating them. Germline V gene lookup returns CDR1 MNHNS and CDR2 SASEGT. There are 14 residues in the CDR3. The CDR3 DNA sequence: TGTGCCAGCAACCTAGAGAGGCGCAATCAGCCCCAGCATTTT. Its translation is CASNLERRNQPQHF.

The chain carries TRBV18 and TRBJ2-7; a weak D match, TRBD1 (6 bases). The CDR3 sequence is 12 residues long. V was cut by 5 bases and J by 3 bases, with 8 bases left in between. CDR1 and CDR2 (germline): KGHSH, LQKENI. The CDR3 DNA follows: TGTGCCAGCTCAGCGGACAGCTACGAGCAGTACTTC. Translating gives CASSADSYEQYF.

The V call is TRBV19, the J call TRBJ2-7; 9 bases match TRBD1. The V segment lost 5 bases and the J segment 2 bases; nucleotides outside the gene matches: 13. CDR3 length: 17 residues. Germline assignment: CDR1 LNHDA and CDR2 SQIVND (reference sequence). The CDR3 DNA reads TGTGCCAGTAGTCCAAACCGCGGGACAGGGAATCCCTACGAGCAGTACTTC. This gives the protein CASSPNRGTGNPYEQYF.

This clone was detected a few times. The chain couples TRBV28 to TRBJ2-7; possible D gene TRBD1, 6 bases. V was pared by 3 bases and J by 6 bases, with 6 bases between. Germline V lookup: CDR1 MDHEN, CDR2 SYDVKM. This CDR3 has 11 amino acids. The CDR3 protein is CASSFRGEQYF. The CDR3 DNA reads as TGTGCCAGCAGTTTCAGGGGCGAGCAGTACTTC.

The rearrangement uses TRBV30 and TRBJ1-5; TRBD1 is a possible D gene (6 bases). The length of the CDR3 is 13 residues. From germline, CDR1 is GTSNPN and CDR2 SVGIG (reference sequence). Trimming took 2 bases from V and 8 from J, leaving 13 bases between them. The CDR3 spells CAWSYRESKPQHF. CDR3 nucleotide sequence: TGTGCCTGGAGTTACAGGGAATCGAAGCCCCAGCATTTT.

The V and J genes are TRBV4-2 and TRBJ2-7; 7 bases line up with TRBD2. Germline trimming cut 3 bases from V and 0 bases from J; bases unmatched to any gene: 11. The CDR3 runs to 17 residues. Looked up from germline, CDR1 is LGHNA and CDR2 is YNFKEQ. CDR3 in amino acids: CASSQGVGGDYSYEQYF. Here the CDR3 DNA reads TGTGCCAGCAGCCAGGGGGTGGGCGGGGACTACTCCTACGAGCAGTACTTC.

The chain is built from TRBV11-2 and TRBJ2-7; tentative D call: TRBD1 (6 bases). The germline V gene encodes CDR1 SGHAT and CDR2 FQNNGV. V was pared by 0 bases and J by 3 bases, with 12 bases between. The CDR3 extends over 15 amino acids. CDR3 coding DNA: TGTGCCAGCAGCTTAGAACAGGGACATCTCTACGAGCAGTACTTC. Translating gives CASSLEQGHLYEQYF.

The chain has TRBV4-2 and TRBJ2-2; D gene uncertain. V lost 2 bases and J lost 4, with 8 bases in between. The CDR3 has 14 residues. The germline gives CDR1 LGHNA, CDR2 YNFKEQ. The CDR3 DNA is TGTGCCAGCAGCCAACGGTCTGGCACCGGGGAGCTGTTTTTT. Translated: CASSQRSGTGELFF.

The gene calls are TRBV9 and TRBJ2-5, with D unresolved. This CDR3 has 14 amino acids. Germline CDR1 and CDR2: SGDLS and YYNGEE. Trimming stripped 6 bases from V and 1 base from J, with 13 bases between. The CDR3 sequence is CASTPQAVQETQYF. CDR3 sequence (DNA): TGTGCCAGCACCCCTCAGGCAGTCCAAGAGACCCAGTACTTC.

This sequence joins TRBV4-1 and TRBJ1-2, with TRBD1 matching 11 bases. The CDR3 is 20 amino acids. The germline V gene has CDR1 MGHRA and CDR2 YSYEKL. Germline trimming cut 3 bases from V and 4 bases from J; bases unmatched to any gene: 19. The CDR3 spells CASSHPGGDRGSISGYGYTF. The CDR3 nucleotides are TGCGCCAGCAGCCACCCGGGGGGGGACAGGGGGTCTATAAGTGGCTATGGCTACACCTTC.

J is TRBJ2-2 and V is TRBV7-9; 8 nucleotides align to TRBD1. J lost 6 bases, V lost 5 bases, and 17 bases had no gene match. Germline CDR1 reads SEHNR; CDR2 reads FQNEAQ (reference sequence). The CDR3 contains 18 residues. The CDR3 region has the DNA TGTGCCAGCAGCCCCCGGGCAGGGGGCGTCGGGACACCCGGGGAGCTGTTTTTT. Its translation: CASSPRAGGVGTPGELFF.

Here the CDR3 reads CASTVDSLQETQYF. Here the CDR3 DNA reads TGTGCCAGCACCGTGGACAGTTTACAAGAGACCCAGTACTTC. The rearrangement uses TRBV6-6 and TRBJ2-5, with D possibly being TRBD1 (6 bases). The germline V gene has CDR1 MNHNY and CDR2 SVGAGI (reference sequence). The V end was cut by 7 bases, the J end by 2 bases, with 14 bases between. The CDR3 sequence is 14 residues long.

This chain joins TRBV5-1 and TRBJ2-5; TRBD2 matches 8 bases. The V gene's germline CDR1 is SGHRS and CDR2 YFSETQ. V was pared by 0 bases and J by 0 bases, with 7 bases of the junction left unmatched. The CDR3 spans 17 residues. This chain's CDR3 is CASSLGSSGGNQETQYF. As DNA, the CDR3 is TGCGCCAGCAGCTTGGGATCAAGCGGGGGAAACCAAGAGACCCAGTACTTC. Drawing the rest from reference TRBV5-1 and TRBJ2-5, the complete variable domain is KAGVTQTPRYLIKTRGQQVTLSCSPISGHRSVSWYQQTPGQGLQFLFEYFSETQRNKGNFPGRFSGRQFSNSRSEMNVSTLELGDSALYLCASSLGSSGGNQETQYFGPGTRLLVL.

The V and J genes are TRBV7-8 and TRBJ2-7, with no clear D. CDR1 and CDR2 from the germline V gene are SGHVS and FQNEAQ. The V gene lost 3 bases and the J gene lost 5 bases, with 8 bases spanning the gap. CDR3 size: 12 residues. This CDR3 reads CASSLGENEQYF. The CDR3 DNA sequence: TGTGCCAGCAGCTTGGGCGAGAACGAGCAGTACTTC.

The CDR3, as DNA: TGTGCCAGCTCACCACAGGCAGGAATAAACGAGCAGTACTTC. Its translation: CASSPQAGINEQYF. This sequence joins TRBV18 and TRBJ2-7; no firm D call. V was trimmed by 1 base and J by 5 bases, leaving 12 bases between them. CDR1 is KGHSH and CDR2 is LQKENI in the germline V gene. This CDR3 is 14 amino acids long.

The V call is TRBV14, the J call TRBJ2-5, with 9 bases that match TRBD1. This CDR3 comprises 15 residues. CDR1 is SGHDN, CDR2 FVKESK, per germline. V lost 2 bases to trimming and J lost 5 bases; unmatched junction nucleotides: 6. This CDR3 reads CASSQLGDRGETQYF. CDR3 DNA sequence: TGTGCCAGCAGCCAACTGGGTGACAGGGGGGAGACCCAGTACTTC.